This T cell receptor (beta chain) was documented in a study of blood T cell repertoires in COVID-19. Study context: The samples span acute and convalescent COVID-19 from the United States, Italy and Spain.

The repertoire was sequenced with immunoSEQ multiplex PCR; TCRdb's copy has only in-frame clones and lacks some. The table shows roughly 35,000 clones, with over 75% occurring only once. Germline V gene sequence: CDR1 SGHTA, CDR2 FQGNSA. The CDR3 spans 16 residues. With 4 bases clipped from V and 1 base from J, the junction kept 9 bases outside the gene matches. The rearrangement links TRBV7-2 to TRBJ2-7; 8 bases line up with TRBD2. The TCR was taken from a man aged 80 or over with active or convalescent COVID-19. The sample was peripheral blood. The CDR3 loop is CASSSAGTRSSYEQYF. DNA of the CDR3: TGTGCCAGCAGCTCCGCCGGGACTAGGTCTTCCTACGAGCAGTACTTC.